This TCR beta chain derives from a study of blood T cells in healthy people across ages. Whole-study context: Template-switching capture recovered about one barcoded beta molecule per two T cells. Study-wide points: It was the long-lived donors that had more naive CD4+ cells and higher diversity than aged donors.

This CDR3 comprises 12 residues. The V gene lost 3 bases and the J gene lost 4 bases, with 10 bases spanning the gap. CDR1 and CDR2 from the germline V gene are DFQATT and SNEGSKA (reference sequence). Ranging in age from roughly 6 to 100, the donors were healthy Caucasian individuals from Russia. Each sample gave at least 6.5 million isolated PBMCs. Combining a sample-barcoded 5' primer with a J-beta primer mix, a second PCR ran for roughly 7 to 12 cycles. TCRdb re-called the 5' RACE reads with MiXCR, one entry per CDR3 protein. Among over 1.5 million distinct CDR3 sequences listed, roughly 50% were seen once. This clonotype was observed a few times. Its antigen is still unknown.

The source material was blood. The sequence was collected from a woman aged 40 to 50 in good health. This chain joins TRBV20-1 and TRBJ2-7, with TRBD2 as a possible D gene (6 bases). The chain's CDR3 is CSASDAGYEQYF. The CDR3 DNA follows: TGCAGTGCTAGTGATGCGGGGTACGAGCAGTACTTC.